These 21 T cell receptor beta chains originate from one sample sequenced in a study of T cell changes during pregnancy in multiple sclerosis. Generated by immunoSEQ multiplex PCR, the TCRdb table keeps only in-frame clones and is missing some. The repertoire holds approximately 25,000 clones, with 88% as singletons. Sequences were derived from CD4+ T cells from peripheral blood mononuclear cells, sampled in the first trimester of pregnancy. The receptors shown here come from a female donor in good health, enrolled as a control in a pregnancy study.

The gene calls are TRBV5-6 and TRBJ1-1, with D uncertain. The CDR3 length is 14 residues. The germline CDR1 and CDR2 sequences are SGHDT and YYEEEE. V dropped 0 bases and J dropped 4 bases, with 10 bases sitting between them. The CDR3 sequence: CASSLVGRSTEAFF. CDR3 DNA sequence: TGTGCCAGCAGCTTGGTAGGGAGGAGCACTGAAGCTTTCTTT. Full variable domain (rest looked up from reference TRBV5-6 and TRBJ1-1): DAGVTQSPTHLIKTRGQQVTLRCSPKSGHDTVSWYQQALGQGPQFIFQYYEEEERQRGNFPDRFSGHQFPNYSSELNVNALLLGDSALYLCASSLVGRSTEAFFGQGTRLTVV.

This chain uses TRBV5-1 with TRBJ2-4, with D perhaps matching TRBD1 (5 bases). This CDR3 contains 15 residues. Trimming pared 0 bases from V and 5 bases from J, leaving 12 bases between. Germline V gene sequence: CDR1 SGHRS, CDR2 YFSETQ. CDR3 sequence: CASSLGWLGQNIQYF. The CDR3 nucleotides read TGCGCCAGCAGCTTGGGGTGGTTGGGGCAAAACATTCAGTACTTC.

Notes on this clone: A junction end diverges from the germline sequence, so it may reflect a read error. The J gene is TRBJ2-5, the V gene TRBV7-7, with TRBD1 matching 8 bases. CDR1 and CDR2 (germline): SSHAT, FNYEAQ (reference sequence). CDR3 length: 15 residues. The CDR3 DNA is TGTGCTAGCAGCGCAAATCAGGGGGCCCAAGAGACCCAGTACTTC. Amino acid sequence: CASSANQGAQETQYF.

The J gene is TRBJ2-3, the V gene TRBV29-1, with 9 positions matching TRBD2. V gave up 3 bases and J gave up 5 bases; unmatched junction bases: 12. The CDR3 is 16 amino acids. Looked up from germline, CDR1 is SQVTM and CDR2 is ANQGSEA. In DNA form, the CDR3 reads TGCAGCGTTGATGGCCTAGCGGGATTAAAGGGAGATACGCAGTATTTT. Protein product: CSVDGLAGLKGDTQYF.

This rearrangement joins TRBV19 to TRBJ1-1, with D perhaps TRBD1 (5 bases). The CDR3 runs to 18 residues. Germline-derived CDR1 and CDR2 are LNHDA and SQIVND (reference sequence). Trimming removed 2 bases from V and 6 bases from J, with 25 bases in between. The CDR3 sequence is CASSISRTFERRGPEAFF. The CDR3 DNA sequence: TGTGCCAGTAGTATAAGCCGGACCTTCGAACGGAGGGGTCCTGAAGCTTTCTTT.

The chain carries TRBV5-1 and TRBJ2-5, with TRBD2 matching 7 bases. The CDR3 covers 13 residues. Germline V gene data show CDR1 as SGHRS and CDR2 as YFSETQ. V lost 3 bases to trimming and J lost 4 bases; unmatched junction nucleotides: 3. The CDR3, as DNA: TGCGCCAGCAGCTCGACTAGCCCAGAGACCCAGTACTTC. Amino acid sequence: CASSSTSPETQYF.

This clone was seen only a few times. V usage is TRBV2 and J usage is TRBJ1-4; 7 bases match TRBD1. The V gene's germline CDR1 is SNHLY and CDR2 FYNNEI. CDR3 length: 14 amino acids. V gave up 8 bases and J gave up 7 bases; unmatched junction bases: 10. This chain's CDR3 is CASSSRDRGEKLFF. The CDR3 nucleotides are TGTGCCAGCTCCAGCCGGGACAGAGGTGAAAAACTGTTTTTT. The variable domain in full, with the rest retrieved from reference TRBV2 and TRBJ1-4, is EPEVTQTPSHQVTQMGQEVILRCVPISNHLYFYWYRQILGQKVEFLVSFYNNEISEKSEIFDDQFSVERPDGSNFTLKIRSTKLEDSAMYFCASSSRDRGEKLFFGSGTQLSVL.

This sequence joins TRBV12-5 and TRBJ2-5; 9 nucleotides align to TRBD1. The J segment lost 5 bases and the V segment lost 6 bases, leaving 10 bases of the junction unmatched. The CDR3 contains 15 residues. Germline V gene data show CDR1 as LGHNT and CDR2 as FRNRAP. CDR3 nucleotides: TGTGCTAGTGGCCGGGACAGGGAAGAAGGGGAGACCCAGTACTTC. Its protein product is CASGRDREEGETQYF.

This clone was observed a handful of times. The chain is built from TRBV7-8 and TRBJ2-2, with 9 bases that match TRBD2. Germline CDR1 and CDR2: SGHVS and FQNEAQ. The V segment lost 6 bases and the J segment 8 bases; nucleotides outside the gene matches: 13. This CDR3 has 16 residues. The CDR3 protein is CASSSLAAGGSGELFF. CDR3 coding DNA: TGTGCCAGCAGTTCCTTGGCGGCGGGAGGGTCTGGGGAGCTGTTTTTT.

V and J are TRBV5-1 and TRBJ1-1; TRBD1 matches at 10 bases. The CDR3 is 15 amino acids. V shed 5 bases and J 0 bases; nucleotides not matched to a gene: 4. Germline lookup yields CDR1 SGHRS and CDR2 YFSETQ. As DNA, the CDR3 is TGCGCCAGCAGTAAGACAGGGGGCCTGAACACTGAAGCTTTCTTT. Protein sequence: CASSKTGGLNTEAFF.

This rearrangement joins TRBV29-1 to TRBJ1-2, with TRBD1 matching 7 bases. The CDR3 runs to 14 residues. Germline V lookup: CDR1 SQVTM, CDR2 ANQGSEA. V trimming: 4 bases; J trimming: 5 bases; junction bases outside the gene matches: 10. The CDR3 nucleotides read TGCAGCGTTGCAGCGACAGGGTCGGATTATGGCTACACCTTC. This translates into CSVAATGSDYGYTF.

This clone occurred a few times. The chain employs TRBV28 and TRBJ2-7; the match to TRBD1 covers 9 bases. The CDR3 spans 14 residues. Germline assignment: CDR1 MDHEN and CDR2 SYDVKM. Trimming at V came to 5 bases and at J to 2 bases, leaving 4 bases not matched to a gene. CDR3 DNA sequence: TGTGCCAGCAGTCCGGGACAGGGAGCCTACGAGCAGTACTTC. Translation gives CASSPGQGAYEQYF.

This clone appeared a single time. The V gene is TRBV6-5, the J gene TRBJ1-2; D gene unclear. Trimming removed 5 bases from V and 9 bases from J, with 19 bases in between. CDR3 length: 14 amino acids. Germline-derived CDR1 and CDR2 are MNHEY and SVGAGI. The CDR3: CASSMEASGRSYTF. The CDR3 coding sequence is TGTGCCAGCAGTATGGAAGCCTCCGGGAGAAGCTACACCTTC.

The V gene is TRBV7-2, the J gene TRBJ2-3; a possible D gene is TRBD2 (5 bases). V lost 2 bases to trimming and J lost 0 bases, with 6 bases between them. Germline CDR1 is SGHTA and CDR2 is FQGNSA. The CDR3 runs to 14 residues. CDR3 region: CASSLSGSTDTQYF. The CDR3 region has the DNA TGTGCCAGCAGCTTATCGGGAAGCACAGATACGCAGTATTTT.

This chain connects TRBV28 to TRBJ2-3; weak D call: TRBD2 (6 bases). Trimming left V 6 bases short and J 6 bases short, with 19 bases between. The germline gives CDR1 MDHEN, CDR2 SYDVKM. The CDR3 runs 15 residues. The CDR3 reads CASRPSGAGQDTQYF. In DNA form, the CDR3 reads TGTGCCAGCAGACCAAGCGGAGCGGGCCAGGATACGCAGTATTTT. The full variable domain, with the rest looked up from reference TRBV28 and TRBJ2-3, is DVKVTQSSRYLVKRTGEKVFLECVQDMDHENMFWYRQDPGLGLRLIYFSYDVKMKEKGDIPEGYSVSREKKERFSLILESASTNQTSMYLCASRPSGAGQDTQYFGPGTRLTVL.

In DNA, the CDR3 is TGTGCCAGCAGTGTTGTCAGTTCCTACGAGCAGTACTTC. It is translated as CASSVVSSYEQYF. The J gene is TRBJ2-7, the V gene TRBV2; no clear D gene. Trimming took 4 bases from V and 1 from J, leaving 8 bases between them. This CDR3 is 13 amino acids long. Germline assignment: CDR1 SNHLY and CDR2 FYNNEI.

The chain couples TRBV19 to TRBJ2-3; 7 bases line up with TRBD2. The V segment lost 3 bases and the J segment 8 bases; nucleotides outside the gene matches: 5. The CDR3 is 13 amino acids. In germline, CDR1 is LNHDA, CDR2 SQIVND (reference sequence). Written as DNA, the CDR3 is TGTGCCAGTAGTATGGGGAGGGAAGGTACGCAGTATTTT. Residues: CASSMGREGTQYF.

The rearrangement uses TRBV11-2 and TRBJ1-1; D not certain. Germline V gene data show CDR1 as SGHAT and CDR2 as FQNNGV. Trimming took off 5 bases at V and 5 bases at J, with 15 bases between the two ends. This CDR3 has 14 amino acids. CDR3 coding DNA: TGTGCCAGCAGCCTATCGAGGTCGGGGACTGAAGCTTTCTTT. This codes for CASSLSRSGTEAFF.

The chain links TRBV5-6 to TRBJ1-6; D remains unclear. The V and J ends lost 0 bases and 6 bases respectively, with 10 bases between them. The CDR3 totals 15 residues. From germline, CDR1 is SGHDT and CDR2 YYEEEE. CDR3 amino acids: CASSLDFRVNSPLHF. The CDR3 DNA reads as TGTGCCAGCAGCTTGGACTTTAGAGTTAATTCACCCCTCCACTTT.

The V and J genes are TRBV6-5 and TRBJ1-2, with D maybe TRBD1 (5 bases). The ends were cut back, 1 base at V and 8 bases at J, with 11 bases in the middle. This CDR3 contains 13 residues. Germline CDR1 MNHEY, CDR2 SVGAGI. CDR3 amino acids: CASSYFRVSGYTF. For the CDR3, the DNA is TGTGCCAGCAGTTACTTCAGGGTTTCAGGCTACACCTTC.

The chain links TRBV5-1 to TRBJ1-1; a weak D match, TRBD1 (6 bases). Germline values: CDR1 SGHRS, CDR2 YFSETQ. The CDR3 runs to 15 residues. Trimming took 5 bases from V and 3 from J, leaving 17 bases between them. The CDR3 reads CASRPLGTIYTEAFF. The CDR3 DNA reads as TGCGCCAGCAGGCCTCTAGGGACAATCTACACTGAAGCTTTCTTT.